One and the same sample provided the 26 T cell receptor beta chains below, sequenced in a study of T cells in Graves' hyperthyroidism and ophthalmopathy. TCR beta CDR3 regions were amplified from RNA. TCR CDR3 regions were first amplified by RT-PCR with HTBI primers. TCRdb re-called the multiplex PCR reads with MiXCR, one entry per CDR3 protein. This table has some 600,000 distinct CDR3 sequences, around 13% appearing once. The material sequenced was blood. The receptors shown here come from a young woman with Graves' hyperthyroidism that later progressed to Graves' ophthalmopathy.

This clonotype was seen ten or more times. The chain combines TRBV20-1 with TRBJ2-5, with D possibly being TRBD2 (5 bases). V gave up 3 bases and J gave up 7 bases, with 27 bases separating them. Germline CDR1 and CDR2: DFQATT and SNEGSKA (reference sequence). This CDR3 comprises 17 residues. CDR3 in DNA: TGCAGTGCTAGCTCCCCCCTTAGCGCCCGAGATGTGGGGACCCAGTACTTC. As protein: CSASSPLSARDVGTQYF.

This clonotype was found a few times. This CDR3 reads CASRQGALPEAFF. CDR3 coding DNA: TGTGCCAGCAGGCAGGGGGCGCTCCCTGAAGCTTTCTTT. The chain uses TRBV6-1 and TRBJ1-1; 8 bases agree with TRBD1. V dropped 6 bases and J dropped 6; count of bases not matched to a gene: 6. CDR3 length equals 13 residues. CDR1 is MNHNS, CDR2 SASEGT, per germline.

At least ten counts were recorded for this clonotype. This CDR3 is CAWSVRSPTEAFF. CDR3 DNA: TGTGCCTGGAGTGTACGAAGTCCCACTGAAGCTTTCTTT. The chain carries TRBV30 and TRBJ1-1; no reliable D call. Germline CDR1 reads GTSNPN; CDR2 reads SVGIG (reference sequence). The CDR3 covers 13 residues. Trimming took off 0 bases at V and 4 bases at J, with 9 bases between the two ends. Supplemented by reference TRBV30 and TRBJ1-1, the full variable domain reads SQTIHQWPATLVQPVGSPLSLECTVEGTSNPNLYWYRQAAGRGLQLLFYSVGIGQISSEVPQNLSASRPQDRQFILSSKKLLLSDSGFYLCAWSVRSPTEAFFGQGTRLTVV.

This clonotype was seen only a few times. The V call is TRBV6-9, the J call TRBJ1-1; no firm D call. Trimming pared 3 bases from V and 2 bases from J, leaving 19 bases between. In germline, CDR1 is MNHGY, CDR2 SVAAGI. The CDR3 runs to 17 residues. This chain's CDR3 is CASSYRNIRVGNTEAFF. Here the CDR3 DNA reads TGTGCCAGCAGTTACCGCAACATAAGGGTGGGAAACACTGAAGCTTTCTTT.

This clonotype was seen many times. This chain connects TRBV3-1 to TRBJ1-2; weak D call: TRBD1 (5 bases). From germline, CDR1 is LGHDT and CDR2 YNNKEL (reference sequence). CDR3 length: 15 residues. V was clipped by 4 bases and J by 8 bases, with 20 bases between them. This CDR3 is CASSLGALARRGYTF. DNA of the CDR3: TGTGCCAGCAGCCTAGGGGCCCTTGCCAGGCGAGGCTACACCTTC.

This clonotype showed up many times. V is TRBV6-5 and J is TRBJ2-5; 9 nucleotides line up with TRBD2. J gave up 5 bases and V 0 bases, and 7 bases lay outside the gene matches. Germline CDR1 is MNHEY and CDR2 is SVGAGI. The CDR3 covers 16 residues. The CDR3 here is CASSYSSREGQETQYF. The CDR3 nucleotides are TGTGCCAGCAGTTACTCATCGCGGGAGGGCCAGGAGACCCAGTACTTC.

This clonotype was counted many times. The chain recombines TRBV24-1 with TRBJ2-3, with D unclear. The CDR3 extends over 14 amino acids. Trimming removed 4 bases from V and 4 bases from J, with 11 bases in between. Germline V gene data show CDR1 as KGHDR and CDR2 as SFDVKD. CDR3 sequence: CATSDSDGADTQYF. CDR3 nucleotides: TGTGCCACCAGTGACTCTGACGGAGCAGATACGCAGTATTTT.

This clonotype was seen ten or more times. The chain recombines TRBV6-1 with TRBJ1-4; no firm D call. V shed 6 bases and J shed 4 bases, with 18 bases lying between them. The germline V gene has CDR1 MNHNS and CDR2 SASEGT. The CDR3 spans 16 residues. CDR3 nucleotide sequence: TGTGCCAGCAGCGGCGACTGGGGAGCCCTTAATGAAAAACTGTTTTTT. It yields the protein CASSGDWGALNEKLFF.

This clonotype has a count of ten or more. The chain is built from TRBV5-6 and TRBJ1-5; D may be TRBD1 (5 bases). CDR3 length: 14 amino acids. From germline, CDR1 is SGHDT and CDR2 YYEEEE. V was cut by 5 bases and J by 6 bases, with 15 bases left in between. The CDR3 nucleotides read TGTGCCAGCAGTGACTCGGGGACCAGTCAGCCCCAGCATTTT. The encoded protein is CASSDSGTSQPQHF.

This clonotype was found a few times. This sequence joins TRBV5-6 and TRBJ2-5; 8 bases match TRBD2. V was clipped by 3 bases and J by 5 bases; unmatched bases: 9. The CDR3 contains 15 residues. The germline CDR1 and CDR2 sequences are SGHDT and YYEEEE. CDR3 region: CASSSLGSGMETQYF. In DNA form, the CDR3 reads TGTGCCAGCAGCTCCTTGGGTAGCGGGATGGAGACCCAGTACTTC.

This clonotype was seen at least ten times. The chain recombines TRBV28 with TRBJ2-2; 8 positions match TRBD1. Germline V gene data show CDR1 as MDHEN and CDR2 as SYDVKM. V was clipped by 6 bases and J by 9 bases; unmatched bases: 9. CDR3 length: 14 residues. CDR3 amino acids: CASSLDRVVRELFF. In DNA form, the CDR3 reads TGTGCCAGCAGCCTGGACAGGGTAGTACGGGAGCTGTTTTTT.

This clonotype appeared a few times. The chain is built from TRBV11-1 and TRBJ2-1; 11 bases line up with TRBD1. The CDR3 runs 21 residues. Trimming at V came to 5 bases and at J to 0 bases, leaving 18 bases not matched to a gene. The germline V gene encodes CDR1 SGHAT and CDR2 FQDESV (reference sequence). The CDR3 is CASSQPGGTGGSLSSYNEQFF. CDR3 bases: TGTGCCAGCAGCCAACCCGGGGGGACAGGGGGGTCCCTCAGCTCCTACAATGAGCAGTTCTTC.

This clonotype appeared many times. The rearrangement uses TRBV6-1 and TRBJ2-7; tentatively, D is TRBD1 (5 bases). The V and J ends lost 5 bases and 1 base respectively, with 21 bases between them. CDR1 is MNHNS and CDR2 is SASEGT in the germline V gene. CDR3 length: 17 residues. The CDR3 DNA follows: TGTGCCAGCAGTCGCAATGGCTTCAGGGTTTTGTCCTACGAGCAGTACTTC. This gives the protein CASSRNGFRVLSYEQYF.

The chain uses TRBV18 and TRBJ1-1; possibly TRBD1 for D (5 bases). From germline, CDR1 is KGHSH and CDR2 LQKENI. V lost 1 base to trimming and J lost 8 bases, with 11 bases between them. CDR3 length equals 13 residues. CDR3 amino acids: CASSPQGLGEAFF. In DNA, the CDR3 is TGTGCCAGCTCACCACAGGGGCTCGGGGAAGCTTTCTTT.

This clonotype was detected many times. This chain connects TRBV5-8 to TRBJ2-3; D might be TRBD2 (6 bases). The CDR3 spans 18 residues. CDR1 is SGHTS and CDR2 is YDEGEE in the germline V gene. Trimming cost V 0 bases and J 3 bases, with 20 bases left between them. The CDR3, as DNA: TGTGCCAGCAGCTTGGCCGGGCTAGCGAAGAGTTCTACAGATACGCAGTATTTT. Its translation is CASSLAGLAKSSTDTQYF.

This clonotype was observed many times. The chain carries TRBV28 and TRBJ1-1; D is uncertain. Germline CDR1 MDHEN, CDR2 SYDVKM. This CDR3 region has 15 residues. V dropped 10 bases and J dropped 0 bases, with 18 bases sitting between them. CDR3: CATEPGLVMNTEAFF. CDR3 sequence (DNA): TGTGCCACGGAACCGGGCCTGGTCATGAACACTGAAGCTTTCTTT.

The chain joins TRBV18 to TRBJ2-7; TRBD1 is a possible D gene (6 bases). Germline V gene sequence: CDR1 KGHSH, CDR2 LQKENI. Trimming left V 6 bases short and J 5 bases short, with 14 bases between. The CDR3 is 13 residues long. The CDR3 DNA sequence: TGTGCCAGCTCCCCTCGCTCAGGGGACGAGCAGTACTTC. Translated, it gives CASSPRSGDEQYF.

In its sample, this clonotype was seen a few times. A much bigger clone sits one base away, suggesting this may be a read error. The chain combines TRBV6-5 with TRBJ1-1, with a tentative D call TRBD1 (6 bases). The CDR3 sequence is 15 residues long. Trimming took off 2 bases at V and 0 bases at J, with 10 bases between the two ends. CDR1 is MNHEY, CDR2 SVGAGI, per germline. The CDR3 spells CASSYGGRMNTEAFF. The CDR3 DNA sequence: TGTGCCAGCAGTTACGGGGGGCGGATGAACACTGAAGCTTTCTTT.

Turning to this clonotype: This may be a read error: a much more frequent sequence differs by one nucleotide. The V and J genes are TRBV5-1 and TRBJ2-4; TRBD2 aligns across 8 bases. Germline-derived CDR1 and CDR2 are SGHRS and YFSETQ. This CDR3 comprises 15 residues. CDR3 protein: CASSLAQREKNIQCF. CDR3 in DNA: TGCGCCAGCAGCTTGGCCCAGCGGGAGAAAAACATTCAGTGCTTC.

The CDR3 loop is CASSPGQTNIQYF. The CDR3 nucleotides read TGTGCCAGCAGTCCCGGACAGACAAACATTCAGTACTTC. The V and J genes are TRBV12-3 or TRBV12-4 and TRBJ2-4; possibly TRBD1 for D (6 bases). This CDR3 contains 13 residues. V lost 5 bases and J 6 bases, leaving 11 bases between the germline ends.

Of note for this clonotype: Compared with germline, one end of the junction differs, possibly owing to a read error. The genes are TRBV20-1 and TRBJ2-7; TRBD2 agrees at 7 bases. CDR3 length: 14 residues. Germline loops: CDR1 DFQATT, CDR2 SNEGSKA (reference sequence). CDR3 region: CSASNPREAYEQSF. The CDR3 DNA reads as TGCAGTGCCAGTAACCCCCGGGAGGCCTACGAGCAGTCCTTC.

This clonotype was counted at least ten times. CDR3 residues: CASSPAGTGPYGYTF. In DNA form, the CDR3 reads TGTGCCAGCAGCCCGGCCGGGACAGGGCCCTATGGCTACACCTTC. This chain connects TRBV11-3 to TRBJ1-2; 9 nucleotides agree with TRBD1. This CDR3 is built from 15 residues. The V and J ends lost 5 bases and 4 bases, in that order; junction bases with no gene match: 8. Germline CDR1 reads SGHNT; CDR2 reads YENEEA. The full variable domain, rest sourced from reference TRBV11-3 and TRBJ1-2, is EAGVVQSPRYKIIEKKQPVAFWCNPISGHNTLYWYLQNLGQGPELLIRYENEEAVDDSQLPKDRFSAERLKGVDSTLKIQPAELGDSAVYLCASSPAGTGPYGYTFGSGTRLTVV.

This clonotype showed up many times. This chain uses TRBV11-2 with TRBJ1-2, with 7 bases matching TRBD1. The CDR3 covers 13 residues. CDR1 SGHAT and CDR2 FQNNGV come from the germline V gene. The J segment lost 4 bases and the V segment lost 4 bases, leaving 3 bases of the junction unmatched. The CDR3 reads CASSYGTVYGYTF. As DNA, the CDR3 is TGTGCCAGCAGCTACGGGACAGTCTATGGCTACACCTTC.

There are many counts of this clonotype. This chain joins TRBV30 and TRBJ1-2; D might be TRBD1 (6 bases). V gave up 4 bases and J gave up 8 bases, with 26 bases separating them. Looked up from germline, CDR1 is GTSNPN and CDR2 is SVGIG (reference sequence). The CDR3 covers 16 residues. The CDR3 sequence is CAWTAFRGAVWKGYTF. DNA of the CDR3: TGTGCCTGGACTGCGTTCCGGGGGGCCGTCTGGAAGGGCTACACCTTC.

A few counts support this clonotype. The chain carries TRBV5-1 and TRBJ2-5, with TRBD1 matching 7 bases. CDR1 and CDR2 from the germline V gene are SGHRS and YFSETQ. With 4 bases clipped from V and 2 bases from J, the junction kept 8 bases outside the gene matches. This CDR3 has 15 amino acids. The CDR3: CASSRDSYPQETQYF. For the CDR3, the DNA is TGCGCCAGCAGCAGGGACAGCTACCCTCAAGAGACCCAGTACTTC.

This clonotype came up many times. This chain uses TRBV12-3 or TRBV12-4 with TRBJ2-5; tentatively, D is TRBD1 or TRBD2 (5 bases each). This CDR3 is built from 13 residues. The V gene lost 8 bases and the J gene lost 3 bases, with 13 bases spanning the gap. Here the CDR3 reads CASAPGRKETQYF. CDR3 sequence (DNA): TGTGCCAGCGCCCCGGGACGGAAAGAGACCCAGTACTTC.